Below, 5 T cell receptor beta chains from the same sample are listed, as sequenced in a study of blood T cell repertoires in COVID-19. Produced via immunoSEQ multiplex PCR; TCRdb's table is partial and in-frame only. The sample has about 260,000 clones, 84% seen once. Sample: peripheral blood. The source of these receptors is a woman aged 40-49 years who had recovered from COVID-19.

This chain connects TRBV12-3 or TRBV12-4 to TRBJ2-7; unclear D gene. This CDR3 comprises 12 residues. The V end was cut by 5 bases, the J end by 5 bases, with 10 bases between. CDR3 DNA: TGTGCCAGCAGTGAGGTGGCCGACGAGCAGTACTTC. The encoded protein is CASSEVADEQYF.

A few counts support this clone. The V and J genes are TRBV5-6 and TRBJ2-5, with 8 bases lining up with TRBD1. The CDR3 totals 13 residues. V was pared by 4 bases and J by 4 bases, with 3 bases of the junction left unmatched. The germline gives CDR1 SGHDT, CDR2 YYEEEE. As DNA, the CDR3 is TGTGCCAGCAGCGAGGACAGGGCAGAGACCCAGTACTTC. This codes for CASSEDRAETQYF.

This chain connects TRBV6-1 to TRBJ1-5; possible D gene TRBD1, 6 bases. This CDR3 spans 14 amino acids. V lost 2 bases and J 9 bases, leaving 14 bases between the germline ends. Germline V gene lookup returns CDR1 MNHNS and CDR2 SASEGT. CDR3 sequence (DNA): TGTGCCAGCAGTGAAATAGGGGGAACGTGGCCCCAGCATTTT. This sequence encodes CASSEIGGTWPQHF.

The chain joins TRBV10-3 to TRBJ2-1; 8 bases agree with TRBD2. The V gene's germline CDR1 is ENHRY and CDR2 SYGVKD. The CDR3 length is 14 residues. The V and J ends lost 6 bases and 5 bases, in that order; junction bases with no gene match: 6. The CDR3 region is CAIRNSGGNNEQFF. DNA for the CDR3: TGTGCCATCAGAAACAGCGGGGGAAACAATGAGCAGTTCTTC.

The chain joins TRBV4-1 to TRBJ1-1; 7 nucleotides align to TRBD1. The germline V gene has CDR1 MGHRA and CDR2 YSYEKL. The V gene end was trimmed by 3 bases and the J gene end by 0 bases; junction bases not matched to a gene: 13. The CDR3 loop spans 18 amino acids. CDR3 protein: CASSHKWDSLPLNTEAFF. In DNA, the CDR3 is TGCGCCAGCAGCCATAAATGGGACAGTCTCCCCCTGAACACTGAAGCTTTCTTT.